Following are 2 T cell receptor beta chains from one sample sequenced in a study of regulatory T cells in long-lasting Graves disease. Assembly of TCR beta libraries relied on iRepertoire HTBI primers together with Arm-PCR of CDR3 regions. One entry per CDR3 protein results from TCRdb running MiXCR on the multiplex PCR reads. This table holds about 310,000 distinct CDR3 sequences, 18% found once. Indicated time point: newly diagnosed GD, antithyroid drugs for less than 3 months. Preparation of the TCR library used RNA extracted from PBMCs. Source: peripheral blood mononuclear cells (PBMCs), taken at new diagnosis, from a patient treated with antithyroid drugs. Receptor source: a female donor with Graves disease.

This clonotype came up many times. V usage is TRBV11-2 and J usage is TRBJ2-2; perhaps TRBD2 as D (5 bases). This CDR3 has 17 residues. Trimming removed 0 bases from V and 5 bases from J, with 16 bases in between. Germline CDR1 is SGHAT and CDR2 is FQNNGV. The CDR3 sequence is CASSLDRGLSLTGELFF. The CDR3 DNA is TGTGCCAGCAGCTTAGATAGAGGACTCTCCTTAACCGGGGAGCTGTTTTTT. Using reference TRBV11-2 and TRBJ2-2 for the parts outside the CDR3, the full variable domain is EAGVAQSPRYKIIEKRQSVAFWCNPISGHATLYWYQQILGQGPKLLIQFQNNGVVDDSQLPKDRFSAERLKGVDSTLKIQPAKLEDSAVYLCASSLDRGLSLTGELFFGEGSRLTVL.

The chain uses TRBV29-1 and TRBJ2-2; 9 nucleotides align to TRBD1. From germline, CDR1 is SQVTM and CDR2 ANQGSEA. V shed 7 bases, J shed 7 bases, and the junction held 10 bases outside the gene matches. This CDR3 is built from 14 residues. This CDR3 is CSALRTGEGGELFF. The CDR3 DNA is TGCAGCGCCCTCCGGACAGGGGAGGGCGGGGAGCTGTTTTTT.